The clone carrying this TCR beta chain was recorded many times. The sample is drawn from a study of regulatory T cells in long-lasting Graves disease. The V and J ends lost 0 bases and 7 bases respectively, with 11 bases between them. Germline V CDR1 and CDR2: MNHEY, SMNVEV (reference sequence). The CDR3 covers 14 residues. Time point noted: newly diagnosed GD, antithyroid drugs for less than 3 months. TCR sequences were obtained from RNA taken from PBMCs. With iRepertoire HTBI primers and Arm-PCR of CDR3 regions, TCR beta libraries were built. TCRdb fed the multiplex PCR reads into MiXCR, producing one record per CDR3 protein. Here the sample spans 360,000 or so distinct CDR3 sequences, 16% being singletons. These same records also appear under a second study, on T cells in Graves' hyperthyroidism and ophthalmopathy.

The sample in question was peripheral blood mononuclear cells (PBMCs), obtained at new diagnosis, from a patient treated with antithyroid drugs. The chain joins TRBV27 to TRBJ2-3, with D possibly being TRBD1 (8 bases). This clonotype was obtained from a middle-aged man with Graves disease. CDR3 in DNA: TGTGCCAGCAGTTTATCACAGGGGGGGAATACGCAGTATTTT. Translation gives CASSLSQGGNTQYF.